This T cell receptor (beta chain) was recovered during a study of T-cell reconstitution after alpha-beta-depleted transplantation in children. Germline loops: CDR1 SEHNR, CDR2 FQNEAQ (reference sequence). V was shortened by 4 bases and J by 3 bases, with 10 bases between the two germline ends. This CDR3 comprises 14 residues. Preparing the TCRbeta library involved the use of unique molecular identifiers. TCRdb reanalysed the PCR reads using MiXCR and keeps one entry per CDR3 protein. The sample contains about 580,000 distinct CDR3 sequences, about 21% of which appear only once. As for this clonotype: Its antigen is currently unknown.

Overall study findings and caveats: It was newly produced T cells that mostly accounted for T-cell counts and diversity one year after transplant.

The J gene is TRBJ2-1, the V gene TRBV7-9, with no clear D. The input for sequencing was PBMCs, mostly from graft donor cells, taken 360 days after TCRalphabeta/CD19-depleted stem cell transplant. This TCR derives from a boy younger than two who had a stem cell transplant for acute myeloid leukemia, so the T cells may come from the graft donor. The CDR3 loop reads CASSWAAHYNEQFF. The CDR3 bases are TGTGCCAGCAGCTGGGCAGCTCACTACAATGAGCAGTTCTTC.